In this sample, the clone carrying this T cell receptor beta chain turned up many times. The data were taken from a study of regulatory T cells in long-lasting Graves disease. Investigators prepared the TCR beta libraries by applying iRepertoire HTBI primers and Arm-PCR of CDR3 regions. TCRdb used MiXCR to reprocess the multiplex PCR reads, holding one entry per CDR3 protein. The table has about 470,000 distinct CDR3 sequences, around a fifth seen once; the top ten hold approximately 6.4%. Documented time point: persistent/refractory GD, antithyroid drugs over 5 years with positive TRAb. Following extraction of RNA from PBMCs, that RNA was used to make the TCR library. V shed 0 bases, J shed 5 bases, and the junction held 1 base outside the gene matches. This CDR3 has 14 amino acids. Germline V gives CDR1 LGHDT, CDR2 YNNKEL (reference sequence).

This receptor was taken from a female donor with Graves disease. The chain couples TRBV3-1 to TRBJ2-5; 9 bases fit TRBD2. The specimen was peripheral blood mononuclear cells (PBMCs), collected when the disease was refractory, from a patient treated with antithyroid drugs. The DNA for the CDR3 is TGTGCCAGCAGCCAAGAGGGACTAGCCGAGACCCAGTACTTC. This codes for CASSQEGLAETQYF.